This T cell receptor (beta chain) was captured in a study of T cell repertoires in cytomegalovirus infection. At the level of the study: Epitope selection comprised recently identified HLA-C-restricted CMV epitopes and well-studied HLA-B-restricted CMV epitopes. TCR beta signatures that were public indicated CMV infection and matching HLA type. Overall study results and limits: Dominating the ex vivo response were HLA-C-restricted CMV-specific TCR beta clonotypes.

V lost 4 bases and J 2 bases, leaving 11 bases between the germline ends. This CDR3 is 14 amino acids long. TCRdb passed the reads through MiXCR, listing each CDR3 protein once. The table records under 450,000 distinct CDR3 sequences, about 35% of them present only once. In the case of this clonotype: As yet, its antigen is unknown.

Sequencing used cultured PBMCs, obtained from culture after CMV antigen stimulation. This TCR derives from a human donor in good health (CMV status not recorded). Some clones in this sample may be carry-over from other donors' samples. This chain joins TRBV12-3 or TRBV12-4 and TRBJ1-1; perhaps TRBD1 as D (5 bases). CDR3 region: CASSSGVANTEAFF. DNA of the CDR3: TGTGCCAGCAGTTCGGGGGTAGCAAACACTGAAGCTTTCTTT.